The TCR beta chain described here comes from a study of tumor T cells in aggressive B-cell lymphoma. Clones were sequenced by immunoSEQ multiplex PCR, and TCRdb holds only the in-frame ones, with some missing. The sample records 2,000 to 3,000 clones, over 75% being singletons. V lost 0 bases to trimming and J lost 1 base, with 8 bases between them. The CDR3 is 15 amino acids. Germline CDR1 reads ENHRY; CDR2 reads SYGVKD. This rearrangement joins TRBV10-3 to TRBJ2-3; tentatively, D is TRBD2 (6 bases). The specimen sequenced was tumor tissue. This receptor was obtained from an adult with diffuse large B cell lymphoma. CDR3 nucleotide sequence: TGTGCCATCAGTGAGTCGTTAGCGGGCACAGATACGCAGTATTTT. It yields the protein CAISESLAGTDTQYF.